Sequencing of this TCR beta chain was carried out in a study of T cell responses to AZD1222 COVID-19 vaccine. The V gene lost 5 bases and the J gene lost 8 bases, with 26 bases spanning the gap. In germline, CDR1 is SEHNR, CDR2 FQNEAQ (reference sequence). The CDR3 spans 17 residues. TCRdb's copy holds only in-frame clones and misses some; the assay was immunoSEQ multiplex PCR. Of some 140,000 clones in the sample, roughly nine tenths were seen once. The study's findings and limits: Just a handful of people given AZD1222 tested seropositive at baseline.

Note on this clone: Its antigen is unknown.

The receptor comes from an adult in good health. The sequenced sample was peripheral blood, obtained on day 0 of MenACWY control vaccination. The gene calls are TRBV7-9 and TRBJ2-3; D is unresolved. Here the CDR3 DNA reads TGTGCCAGCAGCGATTTCCGGGTTCAGGCTAGACGGGCTACGCAGTATTTT. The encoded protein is CASSDFRVQARRATQYF.